A selection of T cell receptor beta chains follows, all from one sample in a study of T cell repertoires in cytomegalovirus infection. Their antigens are not known. TCRdb reanalysed the reads using MiXCR and keeps one entry per CDR3 protein. The repertoire has some 800,000 distinct CDR3 sequences, around a third of them found once; the top ten carry roughly an eighth. The sample in question was cultured CD8+ T cells from PBMCs, obtained from culture after CMV antigen stimulation. These receptors were taken from a human donor in good health (CMV status not recorded). Some clones in this sample may be carry-over from other donors' samples. The CDR3 runs from the conserved cysteine through the conserved F or W. The D gene is left open where the match is weak. A row's size may be missing; if present it is once, few, many or a size class.

j_call: TRBJ2-5
v_call: TRBV6-6
d_call: .
clone_size: few
cdr3_length: 13
cdr3_aa: CASSYTFQETQYF
cdr3_nt: TGTGCCAGCAGTTACACGTTCCAAGAGACCCAGTACTTC

j_call: TRBJ1-1
v_call: TRBV6-5
d_call: .
clone_size: .
cdr3_length: 13
cdr3_aa: CASGPWGDTEAFF
cdr3_nt: TGTGCCAGCGGTCCATGGGGGGATACTGAAGCTTTCTTT

j_call: TRBJ2-2
v_call: TRBV20-1
d_call: TRBD1
clone_size: .
cdr3_length: 14
cdr3_aa: CSAELQGSEGELFF
cdr3_nt: TGCAGTGCTGAGCTACAGGGGTCTGAAGGGGAGCTGTTTTTT

j_call: TRBJ2-7
v_call: TRBV7-9
d_call: .
clone_size: .
cdr3_length: 12
cdr3_aa: CASSRREYEQYF
cdr3_nt: TGTGCCAGCAGCCGCAGGGAATACGAGCAGTACTTC

j_call: TRBJ1-5
v_call: TRBV7-9
d_call: .
clone_size: .
cdr3_length: 15
cdr3_aa: CASSLRGGSDQPQHF
cdr3_nt: TGTGCCAGCAGCCTAAGGGGAGGGTCGGATCAGCCCCAGCATTTT

j_call: TRBJ1-1
v_call: TRBV7-8
d_call: .
clone_size: many
cdr3_length: 18
cdr3_aa: CASSPTMNPGDLNTEAFF
cdr3_nt: TGTGCCAGCAGCCCAACTATGAATCCAGGGGACCTGAACACTGAAGCTTTCTTT

j_call: TRBJ2-5
v_call: TRBV7-6
d_call: .
clone_size: .
cdr3_length: 15
cdr3_aa: CASSQDADTQETQYF
cdr3_nt: TGTGCTAGCAGCCAAGACGCAGACACCCAAGAGACCCAGTACTTC

j_call: TRBJ2-4
v_call: TRBV6-2/TRBV6-3
d_call: .
clone_size: few
cdr3_length: 16
cdr3_aa: CASSYSLWGEENIQYF
cdr3_nt: TGTGCCAGCAGTTACTCATTATGGGGAGAGGAAAACATTCAGTACTTC

j_call: TRBJ2-2
v_call: TRBV7-9
d_call: .
clone_size: few
cdr3_length: 15
cdr3_aa: CASSPAGFHTGELFF
cdr3_nt: TGTGCCAGCAGCCCCGCAGGGTTTCACACCGGGGAGCTGTTTTTT

j_call: TRBJ2-7
v_call: TRBV5-1
d_call: .
clone_size: .
cdr3_length: 13
cdr3_aa: CASSMDSSYEQYF
cdr3_nt: TGCGCCAGCAGCATGGACTCCTCCTACGAGCAGTACTTC

j_call: TRBJ1-1
v_call: TRBV6-2/TRBV6-3
d_call: .
clone_size: .
cdr3_length: 15
cdr3_aa: CASSYSDRIPAEAFF
cdr3_nt: TGTGCCAGCAGTTACTCCGACAGGATTCCGGCTGAAGCTTTCTTT

j_call: TRBJ1-5
v_call: TRBV7-2
d_call: TRBD1
clone_size: many
cdr3_length: 17
cdr3_aa: CATLTPGTGHSNQPQHF
cdr3_nt: TGTGCCACACTAACCCCCGGGACAGGGCATAGCAATCAGCCCCAGCATTTT

j_call: TRBJ1-4
v_call: TRBV7-8
d_call: .
clone_size: .
cdr3_length: 14
cdr3_aa: CASSLWGGNEKLFF
cdr3_nt: TGTGCCAGCAGCTTATGGGGGGGTAATGAAAAACTGTTTTTT

j_call: TRBJ1-1
v_call: TRBV9
d_call: .
clone_size: many
cdr3_length: 13
cdr3_aa: CASSDRPNTEAFF
cdr3_nt: TGCGCCAGCAGCGATAGACCGAACACTGAAGCTTTCTTT

j_call: TRBJ1-3
v_call: TRBV7-6
d_call: TRBD1
clone_size: few
cdr3_length: 16
cdr3_aa: CASSNGQGAFGNTIYF
cdr3_nt: TGTGCCAGCAGCAATGGACAGGGGGCATTTGGAAACACCATATATTTT